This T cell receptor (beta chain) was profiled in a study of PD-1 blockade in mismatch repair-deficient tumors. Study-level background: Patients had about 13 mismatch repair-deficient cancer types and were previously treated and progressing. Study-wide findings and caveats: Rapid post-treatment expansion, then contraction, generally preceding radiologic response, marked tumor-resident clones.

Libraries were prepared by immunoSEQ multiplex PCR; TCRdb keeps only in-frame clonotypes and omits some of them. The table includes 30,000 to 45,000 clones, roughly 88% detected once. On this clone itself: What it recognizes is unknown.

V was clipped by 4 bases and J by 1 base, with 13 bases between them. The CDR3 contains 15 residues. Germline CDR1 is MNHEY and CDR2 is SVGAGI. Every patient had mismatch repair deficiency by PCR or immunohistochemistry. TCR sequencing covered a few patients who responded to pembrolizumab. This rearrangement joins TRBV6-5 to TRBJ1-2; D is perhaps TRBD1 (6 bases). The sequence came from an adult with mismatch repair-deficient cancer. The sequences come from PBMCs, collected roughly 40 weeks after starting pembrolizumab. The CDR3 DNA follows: TGTGCCAGCAGTTTGGACAGCGTGATTAACTATGGCTACACCTTC. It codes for CASSLDSVINYGYTF.